The rows below give T cell receptor beta chains drawn from one sample of a study of blood T cells in healthy people across ages. TCRdb re-called the 5' RACE reads with MiXCR, one entry per CDR3 protein. This repertoire shows more than 550,000 distinct CDR3 sequences, approximately 22% found once; its top ten account for around 22%. The sequenced material came from blood. Receptors originate from a man between 70 and 80 years old in good health. Both conserved end residues are part of each CDR3. Each record gives: CDR3 DNA, CDR3 protein, clone size, J gene, V gene, D gene. The D gene is left open where the match is weak. Clone size is given for some rows only: seen once, a few or many times, or a class if the clone is expanded.

TGTGCCAGCAGTTACGGGACAGTATCGAAAAAACTGTTTTTT | CASSYGTVSKKLFF | few | TRBJ1-4 | TRBV6-5 | TRBD1
TGTGCCAGCAGCCAGAAGGGGGTTAGCACTGAAGCTTTCTTT | CASSQKGVSTEAFF | . | TRBJ1-1 | TRBV3-1 | .
TGTGCCAGCAGCGTAGATGGCAGGGAGAAAGAGACCCAGTACTTC | CASSVDGREKETQYF | . | TRBJ2-5 | TRBV9 | .
TGTGCCAGCTCAGGTTCACGGGAAGGCTACACCTTC | CASSGSREGYTF | . | TRBJ1-2 | TRBV18 | .
TGTGCCAGCAGCAGAGAAGGACGGAACACTGAAGCTTTCTTT | CASSREGRNTEAFF | few | TRBJ1-1 | TRBV7-3 | .
TGTGCCAGCAGCAAAAGGGCGGGGGCTTGGAATGAGCAGTTCTTC | CASSKRAGAWNEQFF | . | TRBJ2-1 | TRBV21-1 | .
TGTGCCAGCAGCCTCATAGGGCAGGGGCGTGAGACCCAGTACTTC | CASSLIGQGRETQYF | . | TRBJ2-5 | TRBV27 | .
TGCGCCAGCAGCCAAGAGGCGACAGATACGCAGTATTTT | CASSQEATDTQYF | few | TRBJ2-3 | TRBV4-3 | .
TGTGCCAGCAGCCGACTAGATATACGGTTCTTC | CASSRLDIRFF | . | TRBJ2-1 | TRBV6-2/TRBV6-3 | .
TGTGCCAGCTCACCGGGACAGGGGTCCCAAGAGACCCAGTACTTC | CASSPGQGSQETQYF | few | TRBJ2-5 | TRBV18 | TRBD1
TGTGCCAGCAGTGAAGGGGGCTCTGGAAACACCATATATTTT | CASSEGGSGNTIYF | few | TRBJ1-3 | TRBV6-1 | .
TGCAGTGCTTGGGGGGTTCGGGGCAGCACAGATACGCAGTATTTT | CSAWGVRGSTDTQYF | . | TRBJ2-3 | TRBV20-1 | .
TGTGCCAGCAGTTACTCAGGGACAGGAGTTTACTACGAGCAGTACTTC | CASSYSGTGVYYEQYF | few | TRBJ2-7 | TRBV6-5 | TRBD1
TGTGCCAGCAGCCCCAGACAGGGGGCGAAAGCTTTCTTT | CASSPRQGAKAFF | few | TRBJ1-1 | TRBV7-9 | TRBD1
TGCGCCAGCAGCCAAGATGATCGAGCGGGTTGGGAGACCCAGTACTTC | CASSQDDRAGWETQYF | . | TRBJ2-5 | TRBV4-3 | .
TGTGCCAGCACCCAAGACAGGGTCAAGACAGATACGCAGTATTTT | CASTQDRVKTDTQYF | . | TRBJ2-3 | TRBV7-8 | TRBD1
TGTGCCAGCAGCTTTGGGAGGGGGGGCCAAGAGACCCAGTACTTC | CASSFGRGGQETQYF | . | TRBJ2-5 | TRBV7-9 | .
TGCAGTGCCCCGCCCTTTAGTGGTGGGCCCCAGCATTTT | CSAPPFSGGPQHF | . | TRBJ1-5 | TRBV20-1 | .
TGTGCCAGCAGCCCAAGACCAGCGGGAGGGCTAACAGATACGCAGTATTTT | CASSPRPAGGLTDTQYF | . | TRBJ2-3 | TRBV12-3/TRBV12-4 | TRBD2
TGTGCCAGCAGCCCACGGGGACTAGCGAGCTACAATGGGCAGTTCTTC | CASSPRGLASYNGQFF | . | TRBJ2-1 | TRBV4-2 | TRBD2
TGTGCCAGCAGTTACTCTCCAGGAAAACTTAACTATGGCTACACCTTC | CASSYSPGKLNYGYTF | . | TRBJ1-2 | TRBV6-5 | .
TGCGCCAGCAGCTTGGTCCGGACGAACACCGGGGAGCTGTTTTTT | CASSLVRTNTGELFF | . | TRBJ2-2 | TRBV5-1 | .
TGCAGTGCTAGCCCCGGCGGGAGAACATACTATGGCTACACCTTC | CSASPGGRTYYGYTF | many | TRBJ1-2 | TRBV20-1 | .
TGCAGTGCAAGCCGGGACAGGGGATGGGTGGGCAATCAGCCCCAGCATTTT | CSASRDRGWVGNQPQHF | . | TRBJ1-5 | TRBV20-1 | TRBD1
TGTGCCATGAGGACAGGGAGCTCCTACGAGCAGTACTTC | CAMRTGSSYEQYF | many | TRBJ2-7 | TRBV10-3 | TRBD1
TGTGCCAGCAGCTTAAATCGGGATGGCTACACCTTC | CASSLNRDGYTF | . | TRBJ1-2 | TRBV7-9 | .
TGTGCCAGCAGCTTAGTGGGGACTCTGCTCGTCGGGGTAGATACGCAGTATTTT | CASSLVGTLLVGVDTQYF | few | TRBJ2-3 | TRBV7-2 | .
TGTGCCAGCAGTTGGACAGCCACTAACTATGGCTACACCTTC | CASSWTATNYGYTF | . | TRBJ1-2 | TRBV12-3/TRBV12-4 | .
TGCAGTGCTAGGGGACAGAGGGGGTACAATGAGCAGTTCTTC | CSARGQRGYNEQFF | few | TRBJ2-1 | TRBV20-1 | TRBD1
TGTGCCAGCAGCGCCTTGGGTTTTCAGGCTGAAGCTTTCTTT | CASSALGFQAEAFF | many | TRBJ1-1 | TRBV11-2 | .
TGCAGCGTCCGGACAGGGACCTACGAGCAGTACTTC | CSVRTGTYEQYF | few | TRBJ2-7 | TRBV29-1 | TRBD1
TGTGCCAGCTCTGGTAGCGCTCAAGAGACCCAGTACTTC | CASSGSAQETQYF | few | TRBJ2-5 | TRBV18 | .
TGTGCCAGCAGTCCGGACAGGACCAAGCGACCCCTCCACTTT | CASSPDRTKRPLHF | . | TRBJ1-6 | TRBV12-3/TRBV12-4 | TRBD1